This TCR beta chain was sequenced for a study of blood T cells in healthy people across ages. V lost 4 bases and J lost 5; bases outside the gene matches: 8. CDR1 is SGHDT, CDR2 YYEEEE, per germline. This CDR3 has 15 amino acids. A second PCR, run for about 7 to 11 cycles, used a sample-barcoded 5' primer plus a J-beta primer mix. TCRdb processed the 5' RACE reads anew with MiXCR; each CDR3 protein has one entry. Of about 1.7 million distinct CDR3 sequences in the sample, 28% are singletons; the top ten hold 7.7%. Sequencing was performed on blood. This chain joins TRBV5-6 and TRBJ1-4; 7 bases are a match to TRBD1. The sequence came from a woman aged 25 to 39 in good health. The CDR3 spells CASSRGSGGNEKLFF. In DNA form, the CDR3 reads TGTGCCAGCAGCCGGGGATCAGGGGGGAATGAAAAACTGTTTTTT.